This T cell receptor (beta chain) was observed in a study of T cells after yellow fever vaccination. About the study: Those fractions that held only low numbers of cells were prepared using the SMART-Seq v4 Ultra Low Input RNA kit. Study-wide points: Boosting was followed by the reappearance of most primary-vaccination clones (under 97% CD4, 70% to 90% CD8). Only a small proportion of the clonotypes turned up in both the CD4 and the CD8 compartments, likely arising from convergent recombination.

This clonotype was seen more than once but under ten times. Antigen: not known. Making TCR cDNA involved 5'RACE template switching, which added UMIs and a universal primer site. MiXCR was run by TCRdb on the 5' RACE reads, yielding one entry per CDR3 protein. Of about 63,000 distinct CDR3 sequences in the sample, 6% to 7.5% were seen once. CDR3 length: 15 amino acids. Germline V gene data show CDR1 as MNHEY and CDR2 as SMNVEV (reference sequence). The V gene lost 0 bases and the J gene lost 7 bases, with 13 bases spanning the gap. The sample here was CD8+ T cells sorted from PBMCs, taken 15 days after the yellow fever booster vaccination. The chain recombines TRBV27 with TRBJ1-5; no clear D gene. The sequence came from a man under 40 who received the YFV17D yellow fever vaccine. CDR3 coding DNA: TGTGCCAGCAGTTTATCGGGCGGAGAATGGCAGCCCCAGCATTTT. Translating gives CASSLSGGEWQPQHF.